This T cell receptor beta chain was found in a study of blood T cell repertoires in COVID-19. In the study overall: Both acute and convalescent COVID-19 samples were obtained from the United States, Italy and Spain.

Trimming removed 1 base from V and 6 bases from J, with 10 bases in between. The CDR3 extends over 13 amino acids. Germline CDR1 SQVTM, CDR2 ANQGSEA. Source study methods: Amplifying reference gene primers gave estimates of nucleated cell counts. Assay: immunoSEQ multiplex PCR; the TCRdb copy retains only in-frame clones and omits some. V and J calls plus clone size are reproduced from that table; the DNA served to infer D and trimming. The data show some 150,000 clones, around 80% seen once. The chain joins TRBV29-1 to TRBJ1-5; tentatively, D is TRBD1 (5 bases). The receptor comes from a human donor in a cohort sampled during active COVID-19. The sequencing input was peripheral blood. As DNA, the CDR3 is TGCAGCGTTGAAGTGGGCCAGGGTCAGCCCCAGCATTTT. Translation gives CSVEVGQGQPQHF.